This T cell receptor beta chain was sequenced during a study of blood T cell repertoires in COVID-19. At the level of the study: The samples span acute and convalescent COVID-19 from the United States, Italy and Spain. T cells, B-cell-depleted T cells, or PBMCs supplied cDNA or gDNA.

Germline CDR1 and CDR2: SGHAT and FQDESV (reference sequence). The CDR3 contains 12 residues. V dropped 2 bases and J dropped 3 bases, with 4 bases sitting between them. In the study's own analysis: For nucleated cells, counts were estimated from reference gene primer amplification. Here immunoSEQ multiplex PCR was the method, and the copy in TCRdb shows in-frame clones only, minus some. V, J and clone size are taken as reported in that table, and D and trimming were inferred from the DNA itself. The sample consists of about 270,000 clones, about 89% of them appearing once. V and J are TRBV11-1 and TRBJ1-1; D ambiguous. This TCR derives from a man between 35 and 55 years old with active or convalescent COVID-19. The sequenced sample consisted of peripheral blood. CDR3 sequence: CASSLSDTEAFF. CDR3 nucleotide sequence: TGTGCCAGCAGCTTAAGCGACACTGAAGCTTTCTTT.